A single sample is the source of the 28 T cell receptor beta chains below, sequenced in a study of regulatory T cells in long-lasting Graves disease. Construction of the TCR beta libraries employed iRepertoire HTBI primers in conjunction with Arm-PCR of CDR3 regions. A single record per CDR3 protein comes from TCRdb applying MiXCR to the multiplex PCR reads. The top ten clones hold under 20% of a sample with roughly 420,000 distinct CDR3 sequences, around 15% of them seen once. The sample's time point: newly diagnosed GD, antithyroid drugs for less than 3 months. The TCR library used RNA extracted from PBMCs. These same data were also listed under a study on T cells in Graves' hyperthyroidism and ophthalmopathy.

The specimen was peripheral blood mononuclear cells (PBMCs), collected at new diagnosis, from a patient treated with antithyroid drugs. The receptor set was obtained from a woman aged 50 to 60 with Graves disease.

Concerning this clonotype: With only one base between it and a far larger clone, this is likely a read error. The missing conserved phenylalanine or tryptophan at the end of this CDR3 makes a read error likely. The chain combines TRBV6-1 with TRBJ2-7; D not certain. V was clipped by 6 bases and J by 4 bases, with 10 bases between them. The CDR3 runs to 12 residues. Germline CDR1 reads MNHNS; CDR2 reads SASEGT. The CDR3 region is CASSPDLYEQYL. The CDR3 DNA is TGTGCCAGCAGCCCGGACCTATACGAGCAGTACCTC.

This clonotype was counted ten times or more. The CDR3 reads CASALGGATHNQPQHF. The CDR3 DNA is TGTGCCAGCGCCTTAGGCGGGGCCACTCACAATCAGCCCCAGCATTTT. This chain connects TRBV6-1 to TRBJ1-5; maybe TRBD1 (5 bases). Looked up from germline, CDR1 is MNHNS and CDR2 is SASEGT. Trimming stripped 8 bases from V and 3 bases from J, with 20 bases between. This CDR3 contains 16 residues.

A few counts support this clonotype. The genes are TRBV5-1 and TRBJ1-5, with D possibly TRBD1 on 6 matching bases. Germline lookup yields CDR1 SGHRS and CDR2 YFSETQ. The germline V and J ends were trimmed by 4 bases and 2 bases, with 13 bases remaining between them. CDR3 size: 15 residues. CDR3 region: CASSPDPGGNQPQHF. The CDR3 DNA is TGCGCCAGCAGCCCTGATCCAGGGGGCAATCAGCCCCAGCATTTT.

This clonotype came up many times. This chain uses TRBV6-4 with TRBJ2-1, with D possibly called TRBD1 or TRBD2 (5 bases each). CDR1 is MRHNA, CDR2 SNTAGT, per germline. This CDR3 contains 15 residues. Trimming pared 2 bases from V and 3 bases from J, leaving 11 bases between. CDR3 DNA: TGTGCCAGCAGTGACGAGGGTGGGGGCTACAATGAGCAGTTCTTC. Translated, it gives CASSDEGGGYNEQFF.

This clonotype was recorded many times. The chain recombines TRBV3-1 with TRBJ2-3; 14 nucleotides align to TRBD2. V was pared by 6 bases and J by 4 bases, with 6 bases of the junction left unmatched. Germline V CDR1 and CDR2: LGHDT, YNNKEL (reference sequence). There are 16 residues in the CDR3. CDR3 in amino acids: CASSRGLAGEPDTQYF. The CDR3 DNA sequence: TGTGCCAGCAGTCGGGGACTAGCGGGAGAGCCAGATACGCAGTATTTT.

This sequence joins TRBV4-1 and TRBJ2-5, with D possibly matching TRBD1 (6 bases). This CDR3 is 16 amino acids long. Germline V gives CDR1 MGHRA, CDR2 YSYEKL. With 3 bases removed from V and 1 base from J, the gap between germline ends came to 15 bases. This CDR3 reads CASSHPPRTAQETQYF. CDR3 in DNA: TGCGCCAGCAGCCACCCCCCCCGGACAGCCCAAGAGACCCAGTACTTC.

To note about this clonotype: This clone may be a read error of a much larger clone one base away. The V gene is TRBV25-1, the J gene TRBJ1-1, with 10 bases identical to TRBD1. Per the germline V gene, CDR1 is MGHDK and CDR2 is SYGVNS. V lost 3 bases, J lost 3 bases, and 4 bases stayed unmatched. This CDR3 is 15 amino acids long. This CDR3 is CASSDSGTGDTEAFF. The CDR3 DNA reads TGTGCCAGCAGTGATTCCGGGACAGGGGACACTGAAGCTTTCTTT.

This clonotype was counted many times. CDR3 amino acids: CASSSAVPVGNQPQHF. The CDR3 DNA reads as TGTGCCAGCAGCTCAGCCGTACCCGTAGGCAATCAGCCCCAGCATTTT. The chain employs TRBV28 and TRBJ1-5; D is ambiguous. The CDR3 extends over 16 amino acids. CDR1 MDHEN and CDR2 SYDVKM come from the germline V gene. V was pared by 6 bases and J by 2 bases, with 17 bases between.

This clonotype was detected many times. The chain carries TRBV28 and TRBJ2-7; tentatively, D is TRBD1 or TRBD2 (7 bases each). The CDR3 length is 17 residues. V was pared by 7 bases and J by 3 bases, with 25 bases between. Germline CDR1 reads MDHEN; CDR2 reads SYDVKM. This CDR3 is CASKTGEGPSGFYEQYF. The CDR3 DNA reads TGTGCCAGCAAAACAGGGGAAGGGCCTAGCGGATTCTACGAGCAGTACTTC.

In its sample, this clonotype was seen a few times. This sequence joins TRBV28 and TRBJ2-3; D not resolved. CDR1 and CDR2 from the germline V gene are MDHEN and SYDVKM. Trimming took off 2 bases at V and 6 bases at J, with 15 bases between the two ends. This CDR3 contains 15 residues. CDR3 nucleotides: TGTGCCAGCAGTTTAAGCCGTTCGACTGGTGATACGCAGTATTTT. This sequence encodes CASSLSRSTGDTQYF.

This clonotype was counted only a few times. The chain couples TRBV14 to TRBJ1-4; D call uncertain. With 1 base removed from V and 7 bases from J, the gap between germline ends came to 10 bases. Germline-derived CDR1 and CDR2 are SGHDN and FVKESK. The CDR3 totals 14 residues. CDR3 nucleotide sequence: TGTGCCAGCAGCCAAGTGGGAGCTCGTGAAAAACTGTTTTTT. Amino acid sequence: CASSQVGAREKLFF.

Many counts were recorded for this clonotype. This chain links TRBV20-1 with TRBJ2-3; D gene ambiguous. Germline lookup yields CDR1 DFQATT and CDR2 SNEGSKA (reference sequence). Trimming left V 1 base short and J 1 base short, with 9 bases between. This CDR3 has 14 amino acids. The CDR3 protein is CSARGPLGTDTQYF. CDR3 DNA sequence: TGCAGTGCTAGAGGGCCATTAGGCACAGATACGCAGTATTTT.

This clonotype has ten or more counts. The chain carries TRBV6-1 and TRBJ1-4, with D perhaps TRBD1 (5 bases). Germline lookup yields CDR1 MNHNS and CDR2 SASEGT. The CDR3 consists of 16 residues. Trimming cost V 5 bases and J 4 bases, with 17 bases left between them. The DNA for the CDR3 is TGTGCCAGCAGTCGGATCAGGGTTGGGGGTAATGAAAAACTGTTTTTT. This sequence encodes CASSRIRVGGNEKLFF.

V gene TRBV19 combines with J gene TRBJ1-2; TRBD1 matches at 8 bases. With 3 bases clipped from V and 6 bases from J, the junction kept 12 bases outside the gene matches. The CDR3 length is 16 residues. The germline V gene has CDR1 LNHDA and CDR2 SQIVND (reference sequence). CDR3 amino acids: CASSIPKAGGVDGYTF. The CDR3 DNA reads TGTGCCAGTAGTATCCCTAAGGCAGGGGGCGTTGATGGCTACACCTTC.

The table lists this clonotype with many counts. V gene TRBV27 combines with J gene TRBJ2-1; D might be TRBD2 (5 bases). V was trimmed by 3 bases and J by 2 bases, leaving 8 bases between them. CDR3 length: 14 amino acids. Germline assignment: CDR1 MNHEY and CDR2 SMNVEV (reference sequence). As DNA, the CDR3 is TGTGCCAGCAGTTTGCGGGCGCCCTACAATGAGCAGTTCTTC. It specifies CASSLRAPYNEQFF.

The table lists this clonotype with a few counts. This sequence joins TRBV29-1 and TRBJ2-1; D is unresolved. With 3 bases removed from V and 6 bases from J, the gap between germline ends came to 3 bases. CDR1 and CDR2 (germline): SQVTM, ANQGSEA. There are 10 residues in the CDR3. The CDR3 spells CSVDVNEQFF. For the CDR3, the DNA is TGCAGCGTTGACGTCAATGAGCAGTTCTTC.

The V call is TRBV19, the J call TRBJ1-4; D gene unclear. Germline CDR1 is LNHDA and CDR2 is SQIVND (reference sequence). Trimming stripped 4 bases from V and 0 bases from J, with 9 bases between. The CDR3 covers 15 residues. CDR3 protein: CASSTAGATNEKLFF. The DNA of the CDR3 is TGTGCCAGTAGTACCGCAGGAGCAACTAATGAAAAACTGTTTTTT.

A few counts support this clonotype. V and J are TRBV14 and TRBJ2-5, with 7 bases lining up with TRBD1. The J segment lost 2 bases and the V segment lost 4 bases, leaving 10 bases of the junction unmatched. Germline assignment: CDR1 SGHDN and CDR2 FVKESK. The CDR3 loop spans 16 amino acids. The CDR3 reads CASSRRDRKTQETQYF. The CDR3 nucleotides are TGTGCCAGCAGCCGCCGGGACAGAAAAACACAAGAGACCCAGTACTTC.

V usage is TRBV28 and J usage is TRBJ2-7, with D perhaps matching TRBD1 (6 bases). In germline, CDR1 is MDHEN, CDR2 SYDVKM. With 6 bases removed from V and 1 base from J, the gap between germline ends came to 13 bases. This CDR3 has 14 amino acids. The CDR3 loop reads CASSIPGQSYEQYF. Written as DNA, the CDR3 is TGTGCCAGCAGCATACCGGGACAATCCTACGAGCAGTACTTC.

Notes on this clonotype: With a much larger clone just one base away, this may be a read error. The V gene is TRBV28, the J gene TRBJ1-1; 7 bases fit TRBD1. Trimming at V came to 4 bases and at J to 1 base, leaving 6 bases not matched to a gene. This CDR3 spans 15 amino acids. CDR1 is MDHEN and CDR2 is SYDVKM in the germline V gene. The CDR3 sequence is CASSYSGQKNTEAFF. CDR3 nucleotide sequence: TGTGCCAGCAGTTACTCGGGACAGAAGAACACTGAAGCTTTCTTT. The full variable domain, in which reference TRBV28 and TRBJ1-1 provide the parts outside the CDR3, is DVKVTQSSRYLVKRTGEKVFLECVQDMDHENMFWYRQDPGLGLRLIYFSYDVKMKEKGDIPEGYSVSREKKERFSLILESASTNQTSMYLCASSYSGQKNTEAFFGQGTRLTVV.

This clonotype was seen a few times. The chain carries TRBV4-1 and TRBJ1-4; 11 bases match TRBD1. Germline values: CDR1 MGHRA, CDR2 YSYEKL. This CDR3 is built from 16 residues. The V segment lost 0 bases and the J segment 7 bases; nucleotides outside the gene matches: 4. The CDR3: CASSQDWTGGLEKLFF. The CDR3 DNA follows: TGCGCCAGCAGCCAAGATTGGACAGGGGGCCTTGAAAAACTGTTTTTT.

This clonotype was seen many times. The chain employs TRBV20-1 and TRBJ2-1; TRBD2 matches 8 bases. The V and J ends lost 5 bases and 9 bases, in that order; junction bases with no gene match: 18. The CDR3 is 16 residues long. Germline lookup yields CDR1 DFQATT and CDR2 SNEGSKA (reference sequence). CDR3 sequence reads: CSARPPLSGTNAEQFF. The CDR3 DNA reads as TGCAGTGCTCGCCCCCCCCTTAGCGGGACCAATGCTGAGCAGTTCTTC.

This clonotype has at least ten counts. This rearrangement joins TRBV3-1 to TRBJ2-5; D is possibly TRBD1 or TRBD2 (5 bases each). V dropped 2 bases and J dropped 5 bases, with 21 bases sitting between them. Germline V lookup: CDR1 LGHDT, CDR2 YNNKEL (reference sequence). This CDR3 contains 17 residues. The CDR3 region has the DNA TGTGCCAGCAGCCAACTTCGGGGCGGACGGGGATCGGAGACCCAGTACTTC. Translating gives CASSQLRGGRGSETQYF.

The V and J genes are TRBV5-6 and TRBJ2-7; 7 positions match TRBD1. V dropped 2 bases and J dropped 2; count of bases not matched to a gene: 7. CDR1 and CDR2 (germline): SGHDT, YYEEEE. The CDR3 totals 15 residues. This chain's CDR3 is CASSFIQGSTYEQYF. The CDR3 nucleotides read TGTGCCAGCAGCTTTATACAGGGGTCGACCTACGAGCAGTACTTC.

There are many counts of this clonotype. The chain is built from TRBV28 and TRBJ2-2; 8 bases match TRBD1. Losses at the gene ends were 6 bases for V and 3 bases for J; bases not matched to a gene: 18. This CDR3 has 19 amino acids. CDR1 is MDHEN and CDR2 is SYDVKM in the germline V gene. The CDR3 loop is CASSQLGLPRGRDTGELFF. The CDR3 coding sequence is TGTGCCAGCAGCCAGCTTGGCCTCCCCAGGGGGCGTGACACCGGGGAGCTGTTTTTT.

The sample holds a few counts of this clonotype. This chain links TRBV9 with TRBJ2-2; 16 nucleotides agree with TRBD2. The V gene's germline CDR1 is SGDLS and CDR2 YYNGEE. There are 18 residues in the CDR3. Trimming took 2 bases from V and 4 from J; bases not matched to a gene: 5. CDR3 DNA sequence: TGTGCCAGCAGCGTCGGGACTAGCGGGAGGGAAATCACCGGGGAGCTGTTTTTT. It codes for CASSVGTSGREITGELFF.

This clonotype was detected ten times or more. The CDR3 protein is CASSPWGPETQYF. In DNA form, the CDR3 reads TGTGCCAGCAGTCCCTGGGGCCCAGAGACCCAGTACTTC. V and J are TRBV2 and TRBJ2-5; maybe TRBD1 (5 bases). Trimming took 5 bases from V and 4 from J, leaving 11 bases between them. The CDR3 contains 13 residues. The germline V gene has CDR1 SNHLY and CDR2 FYNNEI. Filled out from reference TRBV2 and TRBJ2-5, the complete variable domain reads EPEVTQTPSHQVTQMGQEVILRCVPISNHLYFYWYRQILGQKVEFLVSFYNNEISEKSEIFDDQFSVERPDGSNFTLKIRSTKLEDSAMYFCASSPWGPETQYFGPGTRLLVL.

The chain combines TRBV20-1 with TRBJ1-4; D gene unclear. Germline V gene lookup returns CDR1 DFQATT and CDR2 SNEGSKA (reference sequence). This CDR3 comprises 13 residues. Deletions cut 1 base from V and 4 bases from J, with 7 bases between. CDR3 nucleotides: TGCAGTGCTAGAGTAGCCATTAATGAAAAACTGTTTTTT. This encodes CSARVAINEKLFF.